The rows below give T cell receptor beta chains drawn from one sample of a study of response to subunit inactivated influenza vaccine. In TCRdb, the RT-PCR reads were re-called with MiXCR into one record per CDR3 protein. The table has about 520,000 distinct CDR3 sequences, 6% to 9% seen once. Source: PBMCs from blood, taken less than 25 months after vaccination. These receptors all come from a man aged 50 to 69 who received an inactivated influenza vaccine. Each CDR3 is given with its conserved first and last residue. A D gene is named only where the DNA matches it firmly. The size entry is marked missing in some rows and otherwise reads once, few, many or a size class.

cdr3_length: 14
d_call: -
clone_size: few
j_call: TRBJ2-7
v_call: TRBV28
cdr3_aa: CASRVGDFSYEQYF
cdr3_nt: TGTGCCAGCAGGGTCGGTGACTTCTCCTACGAGCAGTACTTC

cdr3_length: 14
d_call: -
clone_size: many
j_call: TRBJ1-3
v_call: TRBV20-1
cdr3_aa: CSARAQEGGNTIYF
cdr3_nt: TGCAGTGCTAGAGCACAGGAAGGGGGAAACACCATATATTTT

cdr3_length: 14
d_call: TRBD1
clone_size: many
j_call: TRBJ2-3
v_call: TRBV29-1
cdr3_aa: CSVGVGQGTDTQYF
cdr3_nt: TGCAGCGTTGGTGTCGGACAGGGCACAGATACGCAGTATTTT

cdr3_length: 14
d_call: TRBD2
clone_size: -
j_call: TRBJ2-3
v_call: TRBV2
cdr3_aa: CASRGLAGGSTQYF
cdr3_nt: TGTGCCAGCAGGGGACTAGCGGGAGGGTCTACGCAGTATTTT

cdr3_length: 18
d_call: TRBD2
clone_size: few
j_call: TRBJ2-3
v_call: TRBV11-1
cdr3_aa: CASSLARTSALSEDTQYF
cdr3_nt: TGTGCCAGCAGCTTAGCTCGGACTAGCGCTCTTTCGGAAGATACGCAGTATTTT

cdr3_length: 15
d_call: -
clone_size: -
j_call: TRBJ2-7
v_call: TRBV6-2/TRBV6-3
cdr3_aa: CASSYSRTVSYEQYF
cdr3_nt: TGTGCCAGCAGTTACTCGAGGACAGTCTCCTACGAGCAGTACTTC

cdr3_length: 15
d_call: -
clone_size: few
j_call: TRBJ1-2
v_call: TRBV3-1
cdr3_aa: CASSQGTGQKYGYTF
cdr3_nt: TGTGCCAGCAGCCAAGGAACGGGACAAAAGTATGGCTACACCTTC

cdr3_length: 12
d_call: -
clone_size: -
j_call: TRBJ1-2
v_call: TRBV10-2
cdr3_aa: CASSGTYYGYTF
cdr3_nt: TGCGCCAGCAGTGGGACTTACTATGGCTACACCTTC

cdr3_length: 12
d_call: -
clone_size: -
j_call: TRBJ1-2
v_call: TRBV15
cdr3_aa: CATSPGPSGYTF
cdr3_nt: TGTGCCACCAGCCCGGGACCGAGCGGCTACACCTTC

cdr3_length: 16
d_call: TRBD1
clone_size: many
j_call: TRBJ2-7
v_call: TRBV5-4
cdr3_aa: CASSRRTGLFAYEQYF
cdr3_nt: TGTGCCAGCAGCCGCCGGACAGGACTCTTCGCCTACGAGCAGTACTTC

cdr3_length: 14
d_call: -
clone_size: -
j_call: TRBJ2-7
v_call: TRBV20-1
cdr3_aa: CSALEMRTPYEQYF
cdr3_nt: TGCAGTGCCCTAGAGATGAGGACCCCCTACGAGCAGTACTTC

cdr3_length: 14
d_call: -
clone_size: -
j_call: TRBJ2-7
v_call: TRBV2
cdr3_aa: CASTGTTSHGEQYF
cdr3_nt: TGTGCCAGCACCGGGACAACCAGCCATGGCGAGCAGTACTTC

cdr3_length: 16
d_call: -
clone_size: -
j_call: TRBJ2-6
v_call: TRBV19
cdr3_aa: CASSMSGRSGANVLTF
cdr3_nt: TGTGCCAGTAGTATGAGCGGACGCTCTGGGGCCAACGTCCTGACTTTC

cdr3_length: 15
d_call: -
clone_size: -
j_call: TRBJ2-6
v_call: TRBV12-3/TRBV12-4
cdr3_aa: CASSFAGAGANVLTF
cdr3_nt: TGTGCCAGCAGTTTTGCAGGGGCTGGGGCCAACGTCCTGACTTTC

cdr3_length: 18
d_call: -
clone_size: -
j_call: TRBJ2-5
v_call: TRBV7-3
cdr3_aa: CASSLSGLGIGTQETQYF
cdr3_nt: TGTGCCAGCAGCTTATCGGGACTGGGCATAGGCACTCAAGAGACCCAGTACTTC

cdr3_length: 16
d_call: TRBD1
clone_size: many
j_call: TRBJ1-2
v_call: TRBV29-1
cdr3_aa: CSVLPGQGAYRYGYTF
cdr3_nt: TGCAGCGTTCTACCGGGACAGGGGGCTTACCGCTATGGCTACACCTTC

cdr3_length: 16
d_call: -
clone_size: -
j_call: TRBJ2-3
v_call: TRBV11-2
cdr3_aa: CASSSGIDRPTDTQYF
cdr3_nt: TGTGCCAGCAGCTCTGGGATAGACAGACCCACAGATACGCAGTATTTT

cdr3_length: 15
d_call: -
clone_size: many
j_call: TRBJ2-1
v_call: TRBV2
cdr3_aa: CASTRAVRKNNEQFF
cdr3_nt: TGTGCCAGCACCCGGGCCGTCCGGAAAAACAATGAGCAGTTCTTC

cdr3_length: 12
d_call: -
clone_size: many
j_call: TRBJ1-5
v_call: TRBV28
cdr3_aa: CASSKINQPQHF
cdr3_nt: TGTGCCAGCAGTAAGATCAATCAGCCCCAGCATTTT

cdr3_length: 13
d_call: -
clone_size: many
j_call: TRBJ2-7
v_call: TRBV11-2
cdr3_aa: CASSFDRAYEQYF
cdr3_nt: TGTGCCAGCAGCTTTGACAGAGCCTACGAGCAGTACTTC

cdr3_length: 16
d_call: TRBD1
clone_size: few
j_call: TRBJ1-1
v_call: TRBV7-6
cdr3_aa: CASSLGQGVDGTEAFF
cdr3_nt: TGTGCCAGCAGCTTGGGACAGGGGGTGGACGGCACTGAAGCTTTCTTT

cdr3_length: 14
d_call: TRBD1
clone_size: -
j_call: TRBJ1-2
v_call: TRBV4-1
cdr3_aa: CASSQLTGDYGYTF
cdr3_nt: TGCGCCAGCAGCCAACTGACAGGGGACTATGGCTACACCTTC

cdr3_length: 15
d_call: TRBD2
clone_size: -
j_call: TRBJ2-7
v_call: TRBV4-3
cdr3_aa: CASSQDPAGDYEQYF
cdr3_nt: TGCGCCAGCAGCCAAGATCCAGCGGGAGATTACGAGCAGTACTTC

cdr3_length: 16
d_call: -
clone_size: few
j_call: TRBJ2-2
v_call: TRBV5-1
cdr3_aa: CASSLVRTTNTGELFF
cdr3_nt: TGCGCCAGCAGCTTGGTTCGGACAACGAACACCGGGGAGCTGTTTTTT

cdr3_length: 14
d_call: -
clone_size: few
j_call: TRBJ1-2
v_call: TRBV7-9
cdr3_aa: CASSLAGRLPGYTF
cdr3_nt: TGTGCCAGCAGCTTAGCGGGGCGTTTGCCTGGCTACACCTTC

cdr3_length: 13
d_call: TRBD1
clone_size: -
j_call: TRBJ2-3
v_call: TRBV10-3
cdr3_aa: CAIQGNVPDTQYF
cdr3_nt: TGTGCCATACAGGGGAATGTCCCAGATACGCAGTATTTT

cdr3_length: 15
d_call: -
clone_size: few
j_call: TRBJ1-1
v_call: TRBV7-2
cdr3_aa: CASSPLSTVNTEAFF
cdr3_nt: TGTGCCAGCAGCCCTCTCTCTACAGTGAACACTGAAGCTTTCTTT

cdr3_length: 18
d_call: -
clone_size: few
j_call: TRBJ1-2
v_call: TRBV27
cdr3_aa: CASSQSGTPITSSRGYTF
cdr3_nt: TGTGCCAGCAGCCAAAGTGGGACACCCATAACCTCATCTAGAGGCTACACCTTC